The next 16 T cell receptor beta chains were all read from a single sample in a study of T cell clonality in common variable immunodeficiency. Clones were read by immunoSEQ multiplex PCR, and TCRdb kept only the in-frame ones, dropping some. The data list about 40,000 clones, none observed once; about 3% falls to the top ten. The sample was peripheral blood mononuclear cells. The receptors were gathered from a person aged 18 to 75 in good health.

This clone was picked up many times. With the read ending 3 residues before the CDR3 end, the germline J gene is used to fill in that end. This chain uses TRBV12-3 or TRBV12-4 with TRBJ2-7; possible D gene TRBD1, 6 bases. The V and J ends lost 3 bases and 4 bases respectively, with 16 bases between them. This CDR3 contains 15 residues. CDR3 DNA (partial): TGTGCCAGCAGTTTTAGGGCCCCAGGGGCTTACGAG. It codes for CASSFRAPGAYE. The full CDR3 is CASSFRAPGAYEQYF.

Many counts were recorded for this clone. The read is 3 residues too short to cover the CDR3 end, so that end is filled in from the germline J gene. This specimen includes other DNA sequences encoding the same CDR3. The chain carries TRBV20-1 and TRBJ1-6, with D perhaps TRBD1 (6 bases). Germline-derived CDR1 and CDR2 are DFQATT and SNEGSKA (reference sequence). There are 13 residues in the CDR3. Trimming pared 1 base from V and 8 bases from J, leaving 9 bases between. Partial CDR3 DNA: TGCAGTGCTAGAGGGGGGGGCGATTCACCC. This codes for CSARGGGDSP. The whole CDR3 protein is CSARGGGDSPLHF.

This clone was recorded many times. CDR3 DNA (partial): TGCGCCAGCAGCTTTCGCCAGGGGAGCGGC. It translates to CASSFRQGSG. Given in full, the CDR3 is CASSFRQGSGYTF. V gene TRBV5-1 combines with J gene TRBJ1-2, with a possible D match to TRBD1 (6 bases). The read terminates 3 residues ahead of where the CDR3 ends, so the germline J gene completes it. From germline, CDR1 is SGHRS and CDR2 YFSETQ. CDR3 length equals 13 residues. Complete variable domain (other parts from reference TRBV5-1 and TRBJ1-2): KAGVTQTPRYLIKTRGQQVTLSCSPISGHRSVSWYQQTPGQGLQFLFEYFSETQRNKGNFPGRFSGRQFSNSRSEMNVSTLELGDSALYLCASSFRQGSGYTFGSGTRLTVV.

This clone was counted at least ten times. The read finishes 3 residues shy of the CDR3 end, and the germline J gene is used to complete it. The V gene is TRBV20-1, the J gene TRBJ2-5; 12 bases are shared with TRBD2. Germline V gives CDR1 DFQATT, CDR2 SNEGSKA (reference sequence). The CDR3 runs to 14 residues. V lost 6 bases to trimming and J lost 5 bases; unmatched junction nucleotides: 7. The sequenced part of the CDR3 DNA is TGCAGTGCAGGACTAGCGGGATTACGGGAGACC. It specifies CSAGLAGLRET. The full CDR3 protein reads CSAGLAGLRETQYF.

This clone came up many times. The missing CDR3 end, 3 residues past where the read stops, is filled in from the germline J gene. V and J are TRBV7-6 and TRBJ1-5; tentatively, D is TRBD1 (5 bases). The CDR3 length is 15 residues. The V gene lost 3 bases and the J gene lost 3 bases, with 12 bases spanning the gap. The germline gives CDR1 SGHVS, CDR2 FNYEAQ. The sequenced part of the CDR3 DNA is TGTGCCAGCAGCTTTCAGGGAGGCGTCAATCAGCCC. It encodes CASSFQGGVNQP. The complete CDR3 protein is CASSFQGGVNQPQHF.

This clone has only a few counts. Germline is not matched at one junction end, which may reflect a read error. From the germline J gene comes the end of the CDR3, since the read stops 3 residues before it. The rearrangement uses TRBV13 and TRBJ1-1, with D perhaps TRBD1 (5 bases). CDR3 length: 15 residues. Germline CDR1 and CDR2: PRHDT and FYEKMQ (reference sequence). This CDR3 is CASSLGRQTNAEAFF. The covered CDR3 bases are TGTGCCAGCAGCTTAGGCCGACAGACGAACGCTGAA.

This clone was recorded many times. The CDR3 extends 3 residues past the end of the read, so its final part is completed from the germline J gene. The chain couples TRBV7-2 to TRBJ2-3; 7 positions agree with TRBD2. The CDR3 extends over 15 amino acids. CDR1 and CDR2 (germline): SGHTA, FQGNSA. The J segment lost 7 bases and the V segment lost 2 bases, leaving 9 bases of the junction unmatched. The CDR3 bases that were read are TGTGCCAGCAGCTTATACGGGACTAACATGAATACG. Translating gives CASSLYGTNMNT. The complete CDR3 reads CASSLYGTNMNTQYF.

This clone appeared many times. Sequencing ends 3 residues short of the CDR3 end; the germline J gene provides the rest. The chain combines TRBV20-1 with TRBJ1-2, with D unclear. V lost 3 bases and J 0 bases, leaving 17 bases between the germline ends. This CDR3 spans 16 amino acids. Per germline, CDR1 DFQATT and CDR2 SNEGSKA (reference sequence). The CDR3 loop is CSARSHQAGANYGYTF. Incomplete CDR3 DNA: TGCAGTGCTAGGTCCCATCAGGCGGGAGCTAACTATGGC.

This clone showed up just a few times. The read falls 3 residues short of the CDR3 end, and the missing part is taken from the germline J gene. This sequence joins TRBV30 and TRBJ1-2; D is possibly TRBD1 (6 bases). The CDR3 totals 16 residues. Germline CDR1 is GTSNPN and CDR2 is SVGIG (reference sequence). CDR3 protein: CAWSVDKRGGPDTYTF. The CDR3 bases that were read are TGTGCCTGGAGTGTCGACAAGCGGGGGGGCCCAGATACC. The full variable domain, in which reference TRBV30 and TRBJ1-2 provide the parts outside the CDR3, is SQTIHQWPATLVQPVGSPLSLECTVEGTSNPNLYWYRQAAGRGLQLLFYSVGIGQISSEVPQNLSASRPQDRQFILSSKKLLLSDSGFYLCAWSVDKRGGPDTYTFGSGTRLTVV.

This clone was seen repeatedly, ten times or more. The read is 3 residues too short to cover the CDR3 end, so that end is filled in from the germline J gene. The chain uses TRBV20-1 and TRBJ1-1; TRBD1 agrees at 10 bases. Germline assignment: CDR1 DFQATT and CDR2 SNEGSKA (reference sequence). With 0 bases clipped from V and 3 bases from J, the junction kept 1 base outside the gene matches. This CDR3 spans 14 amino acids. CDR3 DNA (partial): TGCAGTGCTAGAGATGGACAGGGGGACACTGAA. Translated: CSARDGQGDTE. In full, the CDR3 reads CSARDGQGDTEAFF.

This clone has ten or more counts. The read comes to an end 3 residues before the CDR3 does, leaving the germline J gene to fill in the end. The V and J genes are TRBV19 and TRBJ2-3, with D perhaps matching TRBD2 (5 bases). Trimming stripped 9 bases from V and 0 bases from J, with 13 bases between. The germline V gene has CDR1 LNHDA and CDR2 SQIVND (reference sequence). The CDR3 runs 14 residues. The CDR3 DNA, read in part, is TGTGCCAGCAGAGCGGAGTTAAGCACAGATACG. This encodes CASRAELSTDT. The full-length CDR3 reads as CASRAELSTDTQYF.

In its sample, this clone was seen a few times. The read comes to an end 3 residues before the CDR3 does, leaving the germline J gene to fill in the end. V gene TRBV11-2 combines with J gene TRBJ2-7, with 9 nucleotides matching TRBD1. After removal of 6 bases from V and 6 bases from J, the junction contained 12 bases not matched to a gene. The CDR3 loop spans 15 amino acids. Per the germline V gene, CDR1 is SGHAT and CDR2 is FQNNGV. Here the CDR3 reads CASRETRDRVSEQYF. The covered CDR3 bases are TGTGCCAGCAGGGAGACCCGGGACAGGGTTAGCGAG. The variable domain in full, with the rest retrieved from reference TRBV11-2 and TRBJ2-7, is EAGVAQSPRYKIIEKRQSVAFWCNPISGHATLYWYQQILGQGPKLLIQFQNNGVVDDSQLPKDRFSAERLKGVDSTLKIQPAKLEDSAVYLCASRETRDRVSEQYFGPGTRLTVT.

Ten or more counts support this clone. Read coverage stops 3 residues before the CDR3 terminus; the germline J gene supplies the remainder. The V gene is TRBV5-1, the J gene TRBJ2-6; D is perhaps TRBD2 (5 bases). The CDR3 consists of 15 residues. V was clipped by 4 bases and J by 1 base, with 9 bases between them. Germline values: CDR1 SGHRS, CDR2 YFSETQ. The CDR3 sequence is CASSARGSGANVLTF. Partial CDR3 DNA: TGCGCCAGCAGCGCACGGGGTTCTGGGGCCAACGTC.

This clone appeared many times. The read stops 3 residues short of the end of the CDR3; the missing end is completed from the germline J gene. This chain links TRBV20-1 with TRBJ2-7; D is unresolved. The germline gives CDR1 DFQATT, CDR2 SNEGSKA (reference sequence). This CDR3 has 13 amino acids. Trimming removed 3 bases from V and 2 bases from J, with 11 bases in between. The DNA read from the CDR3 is TGCAGTGCTAGTCGCACGAACACCTACGAG. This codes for CSASRTNTYE. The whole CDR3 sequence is CSASRTNTYEQYF.

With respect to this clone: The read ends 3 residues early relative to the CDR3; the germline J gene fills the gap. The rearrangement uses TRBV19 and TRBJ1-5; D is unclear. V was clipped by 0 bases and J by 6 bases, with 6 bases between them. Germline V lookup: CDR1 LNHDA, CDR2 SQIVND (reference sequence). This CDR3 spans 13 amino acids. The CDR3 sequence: CASSIDRGQPQHF. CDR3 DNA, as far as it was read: TGTGCCAGTAGTATAGATCGGGGTCAGCCC.

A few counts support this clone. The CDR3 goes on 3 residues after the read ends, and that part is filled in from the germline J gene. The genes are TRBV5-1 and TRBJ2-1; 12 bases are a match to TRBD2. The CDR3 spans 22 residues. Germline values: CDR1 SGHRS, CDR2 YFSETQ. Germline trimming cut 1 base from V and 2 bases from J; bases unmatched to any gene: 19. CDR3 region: CASSLWRGGVLAGGPPYNEQFF. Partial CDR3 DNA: TGCGCCAGCAGCTTGTGGCGGGGGGGGGTACTAGCGGGAGGACCACCCTACAATGAG.